Listed below are T cell receptor beta chains from one sample, sequenced in a study of neurological immune-mediated disorders. One entry per CDR3 protein, called by TCRdb with MiXCR from the 5' RACE reads. The sample lists 95,000 to 110,000 distinct CDR3 sequences; 11% were seen once. The sequencing input was PBMCs. These receptor sequences come from a female donor with HTLV-1-associated myelopathy (HAM/TSP). The CDR3 runs from the conserved cysteine through the conserved F or W. A D gene is named only where the DNA matches it firmly. Clone size is not always given. Where it is, it says once, few, many or a class for expanded clones.

d_call	clone_size	v_call	j_call	cdr3_nt	cdr3_aa
NA	many	TRBV20-1	TRBJ1-4	TGCAGTGCTAAGTCAACTAATGAAAAACTGTTTTTT	CSAKSTNEKLFF
TRBD1	few	TRBV20-1	TRBJ2-4	TGCAGTGCCGGACAGGGGTTGGTTGGCAAAAACATTCAGTACTTC	CSAGQGLVGKNIQYF
NA	many	TRBV5-1	TRBJ2-5	TGCGCCAGCCGCTGGGGGGGCCCGCAAGAGACCCAGTACTTC	CASRWGGPQETQYF
NA	many	TRBV10-3	TRBJ1-4	TGTGCCATAAGAGGGTCAACTAATGAAAAACTGTTTTTT	CAIRGSTNEKLFF
NA	many	TRBV29-1	TRBJ1-1	TGCAGCGTTGTATCGGGGGTCGGGACTGAAGCTTTCTTT	CSVVSGVGTEAFF
NA	many	TRBV4-2	TRBJ2-2	TGTGCCAGCAGCCAAGTTGGGTCCACCGGGGAGCTGTTTTTT	CASSQVGSTGELFF
TRBD1	many	TRBV11-2	TRBJ1-6	TGTGCCAGCTCAACCGGGACAGGGAATAATTCACCCCTCCACTTT	CASSTGTGNNSPLHF
TRBD1	many	TRBV12-3/TRBV12-4	TRBJ2-5	TGTGCCAGCAGAACAGGACAGGGATTAAAGACCCAGTACTTC	CASRTGQGLKTQYF
NA	many	TRBV20-1	TRBJ2-7	TGCAGTGCCCCGGGAAACTTGCGGGGCTCTGACGAGCAGTACTTC	CSAPGNLRGSDEQYF
TRBD1	many	TRBV15	TRBJ2-2	TGTGCTACCAGCAGAGATGATGACAGGGAATTTACGAACACCGGGGAGCTGTTTTTT	CATSRDDDREFTNTGELFF
NA	NA	TRBV6-5	TRBJ2-7	TGTGCCAGCAGTTATATTATAACCCGGGGTGGCTTCGAGCAGTACTTC	CASSYIITRGGFEQYF
NA	NA	TRBV5-1	TRBJ2-7	TGCGCCAGCAGAGACATCGAGACAGTGGGAGCGTCCGAGCAGTACTTC	CASRDIETVGASEQYF
TRBD1	few	TRBV5-1	TRBJ2-7	TGCGCCAGCAGCTTTCTGGCGGGACAGGGTCAGCACGAGCAGTACTTC	CASSFLAGQGQHEQYF
NA	few	TRBV20-1	TRBJ2-1	TGCAGTGCTAGCTCGGCTCTAGAGCTCATGAACAATGAGCAGTTCTTC	CSASSALELMNNEQFF
NA	many	TRBV12-3/TRBV12-4	TRBJ2-2	TGTGCCAGCAGTTTTGTGCGGACAAACACCGGGGAGCTGTTTTTT	CASSFVRTNTGELFF
NA	few	TRBV6-5	TRBJ2-3	TGTGCCAGCAGTTATTCCGACTGGGTCACAGATACGCAGTATTTT	CASSYSDWVTDTQYF
NA	many	TRBV2	TRBJ2-7	TGTGCCAGCAGCCGTACAACAGGGTACCCCTACGAGCAGTACTTC	CASSRTTGYPYEQYF
NA	many	TRBV6-6	TRBJ2-1	TGTGCCAGCAGTTACTGGGGGGACAATGAGCAGTTCTTC	CASSYWGDNEQFF
TRBD1	many	TRBV14	TRBJ1-3	TGTGCCAGCAGCCGGACTAGACAGGGGGCCCCATCTGGAAACACCATATATTTT	CASSRTRQGAPSGNTIYF
TRBD1	many	TRBV4-2	TRBJ2-7	TGTGCCAGCAGCCGAGAACCGGGACAGGGCTCCTACGAGCAGTACTTC	CASSREPGQGSYEQYF
NA	many	TRBV20-1	TRBJ2-7	TGCAGTGCTAGACTCACCGGGGGCTACGAGCAGTACTTC	CSARLTGGYEQYF
NA	many	TRBV7-3	TRBJ2-2	TGTGCCAGCAGCTTAAGGGCAACAGGGACCCACACCGGGGAGCTGTTTTTT	CASSLRATGTHTGELFF
NA	NA	TRBV5-8	TRBJ2-2	TGTGCCAGGCCCGACCCACGGGACCCCACAAAATTGACCGGGGAGCTGTTTTTT	CARPDPRDPTKLTGELFF
TRBD1	many	TRBV5-1	TRBJ1-4	TGCGCCAGCAGCTTGTCCGGACAGGGGATAATTGAAAAACTGTTTTTT	CASSLSGQGIIEKLFF
TRBD2	many	TRBV10-3	TRBJ2-7	TGTGCCATCAGTGAGCGCGAGCGGGAGGTCCCCTACGAGCAGTACTTC	CAISEREREVPYEQYF
NA	many	TRBV5-1	TRBJ2-3	TGCGCCAGCACCGCGGCTGGCACAGATACGCAGTATTTT	CASTAAGTDTQYF
NA	many	TRBV18	TRBJ2-1	TGTGCCAGCTCCTTGCTCGCGGGGAATGAGCAGTTCTTC	CASSLLAGNEQFF
TRBD1	NA	TRBV19	TRBJ2-2	TGTGCCAGTAGTATCCTCGGACAGGGGCGAAACACCGGGGAGCTGTTTTTT	CASSILGQGRNTGELFF
NA	few	TRBV28	TRBJ2-6	TGTGCCATCCAGTCCTCTGGGGCCAACGTCCTGACTTTC	CAIQSSGANVLTF
NA	many	TRBV6-5	TRBJ1-1	TGTGCCAGCAGTTACTCAGGAGTGACTGAAGCTTTCTTT	CASSYSGVTEAFF
TRBD2	few	TRBV18	TRBJ2-2	TGTGCCAGCTCACCAAACGGACTAGCGGCCACCGGGGAGCTGTTTTTT	CASSPNGLAATGELFF
NA	many	TRBV6-6	TRBJ2-7	TGTGCCAGCAGTTACTCTTCCGGGATCGAGCAGTACTTC	CASSYSSGIEQYF
TRBD2	NA	TRBV5-1	TRBJ2-5	TGCGCCAGCAGCTTGGACGGGACTAGCGGGCCACGGTTAGGGGCCCAGTACTTC	CASSLDGTSGPRLGAQYF
TRBD2	many	TRBV15	TRBJ2-1	TGTGCCACCAGCTTGGGACTACCCAATGAGCAGTTCTTC	CATSLGLPNEQFF
NA	few	TRBV5-4	TRBJ2-2	TGTGCCAGCAGCTTGGACAGGGTTTCCACCGGGGAGCTGTTTTTT	CASSLDRVSTGELFF
TRBD2	NA	TRBV5-1	TRBJ2-7	TGCGCCAGCAGCGCGGGGGAGGCCGGATCCTACGAGCAGTACTTC	CASSAGEAGSYEQYF
NA	NA	TRBV5-1	TRBJ2-7	TGCGCCAGCAGCTTGTCGGGGGAGCACTACGAGCAGTACTTC	CASSLSGEHYEQYF
NA	NA	TRBV20-1	TRBJ2-3	TGCAGTGCTAGAGGTCGCAGGGGTCGCACAGATACGCAGTATTTT	CSARGRRGRTDTQYF
TRBD1	once	TRBV5-1	TRBJ2-5	TGCGCCAGCAGCTTGCAGGGACAGGGAAGCCAAGAGACCCAGTACTTC	CASSLQGQGSQETQYF
NA	few	TRBV2	TRBJ2-2	TGTGCCAGCAGTGAGACCGGGAGAGGAGACACCGGGGAGCTGTTTTTT	CASSETGRGDTGELFF
TRBD1	many	TRBV5-1	TRBJ2-2	TGCGCCAGCAGCTTGCCCCAGGGACAGAAGAACACCGGGGAGCTGTTTTTT	CASSLPQGQKNTGELFF
TRBD1	many	TRBV29-1	TRBJ2-3	TGCAGCGTTGTTGTCCAGGGGGCGAGTGTTTCGGCAGATACGCAGTATTTT	CSVVVQGASVSADTQYF
NA	few	TRBV18	TRBJ2-3	TGTGCCAGCTCACCCACCCCCTCAGATACGCAGTATTTT	CASSPTPSDTQYF
TRBD2	many	TRBV10-2	TRBJ2-4	TGCGCCAGCAGTGAGGAGGTCGGGGGGGTTCTCGGGTCCAAAAACATTCAGTACTTC	CASSEEVGGVLGSKNIQYF
TRBD1	many	TRBV7-9	TRBJ2-6	TGTGCCAGCACCGGACAGGGGGCCTCCGGGGCCAACGTCCTGACTTTC	CASTGQGASGANVLTF
TRBD2	many	TRBV5-1	TRBJ2-1	TGCGCCAGCAGCTTGAGCCTAGCGGGGGACAATGAGCAGTTCTTC	CASSLSLAGDNEQFF
NA	NA	TRBV7-9	TRBJ2-3	TGTGCCAGCAGCTTAGAATCGGATACGCAGTATTTT	CASSLESDTQYF
TRBD2	many	TRBV27	TRBJ2-7	TGTGCCAGCAGTCGGCCGACTAGCCGCGAGCAGTACTTC	CASSRPTSREQYF
NA	many	TRBV7-9	TRBJ2-1	TGTGCCAGCAGCTTAGTAGGTATTAATGAGCAGTTCTTC	CASSLVGINEQFF
NA	many	TRBV14	TRBJ2-2	TGTGCCAGCAGCCCAACGAACACCGGGGAGCTGTTTTTT	CASSPTNTGELFF
TRBD1	many	TRBV7-2	TRBJ2-1	TGTGCCAGCAGCTCTCCAGCGTTACAGGGGCGAGGGACCTACAATGAGCAGTTCTTC	CASSSPALQGRGTYNEQFF
TRBD1	few	TRBV28	TRBJ2-7	TGTGCCAGCAGTCCCCGGGACAGGTTAGGCTCCTACGAGCAGTACTTC	CASSPRDRLGSYEQYF
NA	NA	TRBV2	TRBJ2-1	TGTGCCACCCTCGACAATGAGCAGTTCTTC	CATLDNEQFF
NA	NA	TRBV10-3	TRBJ2-7	TGTGCCATCAGAAGAGATGACAAGGCTGAGCAGTACTTC	CAIRRDDKAEQYF
NA	many	TRBV5-4	TRBJ2-7	TGTGCCAGCAGCTTGGGTTTCGGTTTTGAGGGATACGAGCAGTACTTC	CASSLGFGFEGYEQYF
TRBD2	many	TRBV3-1	TRBJ2-1	TGTGCCAGCAGCCAAGATTTTGGAGCGGGGGGGTATAATGAGCAGTTCTTC	CASSQDFGAGGYNEQFF